This T cell receptor beta chain was observed in a study of blood T cell repertoires in COVID-19. Overall study: The cDNA or gDNA used as material had been derived from T cells, B-cell-depleted T cells, or PBMCs.

This CDR3 is 15 amino acids long. Germline CDR1 SEHNR, CDR2 FQNEAQ (reference sequence). V shed 6 bases, J shed 3 bases, and the junction held 4 bases outside the gene matches. Measured with immunoSEQ multiplex PCR; TCRdb has only the in-frame clones, and not every one. Of about 380,000 clones listed, more than 85% are singletons. Cohort 3 recovered donors had two negative PCRs, clearance, or symptom resolution. The chain recombines TRBV7-9 with TRBJ2-1; the match to TRBD2 covers 11 bases. This TCR was sampled from a woman in her 30s who had recovered from COVID-19. The specimen sequenced was PBMCs or T cells enriched from blood (not recorded which). Here the CDR3 reads CASSSTSGSYNEQFF. CDR3 coding DNA: TGTGCCAGCAGTTCCACTAGCGGGAGCTACAATGAGCAGTTCTTC.